The 12 T cell receptor beta chains below come from one sample, sequenced in a study of cytomegalovirus exposure and HLA in healthy donors. Amplification used 60 Vbeta primers and 13 Jbeta primers. TCRdb keeps only in-frame clones here, not all; method: immunoSEQ multiplex PCR. The top ten hold 3% to 3.5% of the sample, which has 72,000 or so clones, 55% to 65% seen once. Sequencing input: PBMCs. These receptors all stem from a woman in her 50s in good health and CMV-seronegative.

This rearrangement joins TRBV2 to TRBJ2-5, with TRBD1 identical over 7 bases. The CDR3 consists of 13 residues. From germline, CDR1 is SNHLY and CDR2 FYNNEI. With V trimmed by 4 bases and J by 3 bases, 2 bases remained unmatched. CDR3 coding DNA: TGTGCCAGCAGTGTGGACAGGAAAGAGACCCAGTACTTC. Its protein is CASSVDRKETQYF.

The chain couples TRBV5-1 to TRBJ2-7; a weak D match, TRBD1 (5 bases). This CDR3 contains 14 residues. The germline V gene encodes CDR1 SGHRS and CDR2 YFSETQ. Trimming removed 0 bases from V and 6 bases from J, with 13 bases in between. As DNA, the CDR3 is TGCGCCAGCAGCTTGGGGGTCAGTGGGGCCGAGCAGTACTTC. It yields the protein CASSLGVSGAEQYF.

The chain employs TRBV2 and TRBJ1-4; 10 bases agree with TRBD1. The CDR3 contains 14 residues. J was trimmed by 8 bases and V by 6 bases; bases with no gene match: 6. The V gene's germline CDR1 is SNHLY and CDR2 FYNNEI. The CDR3 region has the DNA TGTGCCAGCAGCTTCGGGACAGGGGTAGAAAAACTGTTTTTT. As protein: CASSFGTGVEKLFF. The entire variable domain, with the rest obtained from reference TRBV2 and TRBJ1-4, is as follows: EPEVTQTPSHQVTQMGQEVILRCVPISNHLYFYWYRQILGQKVEFLVSFYNNEISEKSEIFDDQFSVERPDGSNFTLKIRSTKLEDSAMYFCASSFGTGVEKLFFGSGTQLSVL.

Only one count was recorded for this clone. The rearrangement joins TRBV2 to TRBJ2-3; 7 nucleotides match TRBD2. The V segment lost 5 bases and the J segment 6 bases; nucleotides outside the gene matches: 8. Germline V lookup: CDR1 SNHLY, CDR2 FYNNEI. CDR3 length: 14 residues. The CDR3 region is CASSNLGTTDTQYF. CDR3 DNA: TGTGCCAGCAGTAACCTCGGGACTACCGATACGCAGTATTTT. Looking up the rest from reference TRBV2 and TRBJ2-3 gives the full variable domain: EPEVTQTPSHQVTQMGQEVILRCVPISNHLYFYWYRQILGQKVEFLVSFYNNEISEKSEIFDDQFSVERPDGSNFTLKIRSTKLEDSAMYFCASSNLGTTDTQYFGPGTRLTVL.

The chain uses TRBV9 and TRBJ2-7, with D possibly being TRBD2 (6 bases). V gave up 2 bases and J gave up 2 bases, with 11 bases separating them. Germline CDR1 is SGDLS and CDR2 is YYNGEE. This CDR3 is built from 14 residues. CDR3 sequence reads: CASSVMRDTYEQYF. The CDR3 DNA reads as TGTGCCAGCAGCGTGATGCGGGATACCTACGAGCAGTACTTC.

The DNA for the CDR3 is TGTGCCAGCAGCGTAGTATCCGAGGGCGGGACCCAGTACTTC. Protein product: CASSVVSEGGTQYF. The J gene is TRBJ2-5, the V gene TRBV9; possibly TRBD2 for D (5 bases). Trimming took off 0 bases at V and 7 bases at J, with 13 bases between the two ends. The germline V gene has CDR1 SGDLS and CDR2 YYNGEE. CDR3 length: 14 amino acids.

About this clone itself: A single base separates this from a much larger clone, so it may be a read error. The J gene is TRBJ1-5, the V gene TRBV10-2; no clear D. Germline-derived CDR1 and CDR2 are WSHSY and SAAADI. This CDR3 contains 13 residues. With 2 bases removed from V and 8 bases from J, the gap between germline ends came to 10 bases. The CDR3 DNA reads as TGCGCCAGCAGTGAGAGGGAGTCCGAGCCCCAGCATTTT. Its protein product is CASSERESEPQHF.

This chain links TRBV19 with TRBJ1-4, with D tentatively TRBD1 (5 bases). Trimming took 4 bases from V and 5 from J, leaving 11 bases between them. CDR1 LNHDA and CDR2 SQIVND come from the germline V gene (reference sequence). The CDR3 consists of 14 residues. The CDR3 DNA reads as TGTGCCAGTAGTAAGACAGCCTCAAATGAAAAACTGTTTTTT. Protein: CASSKTASNEKLFF. Together with reference TRBV19 and TRBJ1-4, the CDR3 gives the full variable domain: DGGITQSPKYLFRKEGQNVTLSCEQNLNHDAMYWYRQDPGQGLRLIYYSQIVNDFQKGDIAEGYSVSREKKESFPLTVTSAQKNPTAFYLCASSKTASNEKLFFGSGTQLSVL.

A single count supports this clone. The chain links TRBV29-1 to TRBJ2-7; the D gene is possibly TRBD2 (5 bases). Germline values: CDR1 SQVTM, CDR2 ANQGSEA. The CDR3 extends over 15 amino acids. V gave up 4 bases and J gave up 5 bases, with 21 bases separating them. CDR3 residues: CSVVEGGRILDEQYF. CDR3 DNA sequence: TGCAGCGTTGTAGAAGGAGGAAGGATACTGGACGAGCAGTACTTC.

The chain is built from TRBV12-5 and TRBJ1-2; perhaps TRBD1 as D (6 bases). CDR1 and CDR2 from the germline V gene are LGHNT and FRNRAP. This CDR3 is 17 amino acids long. The V and J ends lost 4 bases and 5 bases respectively, with 23 bases between them. CDR3 region: CASGWPLGGQKPYGYTF. The CDR3 nucleotides read TGTGCTAGTGGTTGGCCGCTTGGAGGACAGAAACCTTATGGCTACACCTTC.

The J gene is TRBJ2-1, the V gene TRBV5-1, with 9 nucleotides matching TRBD2. The CDR3 totals 15 residues. Trimming at V came to 2 bases and at J to 0 bases, leaving 0 bases not matched to a gene. Germline CDR1 and CDR2: SGHRS and YFSETQ. This CDR3 is CASSFSGSSYNEQFF. CDR3 nucleotide sequence: TGCGCCAGCAGCTTTAGCGGGAGCTCCTACAATGAGCAGTTCTTC. Combining the CDR3 with reference TRBV5-1 and TRBJ2-1 gives the whole variable domain KAGVTQTPRYLIKTRGQQVTLSCSPISGHRSVSWYQQTPGQGLQFLFEYFSETQRNKGNFPGRFSGRQFSNSRSEMNVSTLELGDSALYLCASSFSGSSYNEQFFGPGTRLTVL.

This chain connects TRBV7-6 to TRBJ2-5; D gene uncertain. The CDR3 loop spans 13 amino acids. Germline V gene data show CDR1 as SGHVS and CDR2 as FNYEAQ. Trimming shortened V by 2 bases and J by 6 bases, and 10 bases separated the two germline ends. The CDR3 sequence: CASSLNWLQTQYF. In nucleotides, the CDR3 is TGTGCCAGCAGCTTAAACTGGTTGCAGACCCAGTACTTC.